This entry is about one TCR beta chain. Antigen specificity is unknown. Primers: 60 Vbeta forward and 13 Jbeta reverse. Here immunoSEQ multiplex PCR was the method, and the copy in TCRdb shows in-frame clones only, minus some. The sample consists of just under 95,000 clones, roughly 80% of them appearing once. This entry is derived from a study of cytomegalovirus exposure and HLA in healthy donors. Study observations and caveats: Later on, an analysis found that several of the most significant clusters appeared to be linked to common viral pathogens, which included parvovirus B19.

CDR3 length: 12 amino acids. Trimming cost V 5 bases and J 2 bases, with 6 bases left between them. Germline assignment: CDR1 MDHEN and CDR2 SYDVKM. The chain combines TRBV28 with TRBJ1-2; no definite D call. The source material was PBMCs. This TCR came from a girl aged 2 to 9 in good health and CMV-seropositive. In DNA, the CDR3 is TGTGCCAGCAGTGAAGCCAACTATGGCTACACCTTC. Amino acid sequence: CASSEANYGYTF.